This T cell receptor (beta chain) was sequenced for a study of monozygotic twins with inflammatory bowel disease. Germline assignment: CDR1 SEHNR and CDR2 FQNEAQ (reference sequence). This CDR3 region has 12 residues. TCRdb re-called the 5' RACE reads and shows each CDR3 protein once, DNA omitted. The sample has some 150,000 distinct CDR3 sequences. This sequence originates from a human donor with ulcerative colitis or Crohn's disease, or a healthy co-twin of an affected twin (not recorded which). Sequencing was done on a sample of blood. V gene TRBV7-9 combines with J gene TRBJ1-1; TCRdb's D call, TRBD1, is unchecked because there is no DNA. The CDR3: CASSLETEEAFF.